The 23 T cell receptor beta chains in this list originate from one sample, sequenced in a study of blood T cell repertoires in COVID-19. Sequenced by immunoSEQ multiplex PCR; TCRdb stores in-frame clones only, minus some. The table has some 120,000 clones, over 75% seen once. Sequencing was carried out using peripheral blood. These receptor sequences come from a man in his fifties or sixties with acute or convalescent COVID-19.

This chain connects TRBV7-9 to TRBJ2-7; no firm D call. Trimming took 7 bases from V and 3 from J, leaving 13 bases between them. The CDR3 is made up of 13 amino acids. Germline loops: CDR1 SEHNR, CDR2 FQNEAQ (reference sequence). CDR3 DNA: TGTGCCAGCACCCCTCGGCCGGGCTACGAGCAGTACTTC. Translating it yields CASTPRPGYEQYF.

V is TRBV5-4 and J is TRBJ2-2, with 8 bases identical to TRBD2. V shed 2 bases, J shed 3 bases, and the junction held 0 bases outside the gene matches. Germline V gene lookup returns CDR1 SGHNT and CDR2 YYREEE (reference sequence). The CDR3 has 14 amino acids. Here the CDR3 DNA reads TGTGCCAGCAGCTTCGGGGGGGACACCGGGGAGCTGTTTTTT. Its translation is CASSFGGDTGELFF.

In its sample, this clone was seen once. V gene TRBV10-3 combines with J gene TRBJ2-3, with TRBD2 matching 9 bases. The V segment lost 0 bases and the J segment 4 bases; nucleotides outside the gene matches: 14. Germline values: CDR1 ENHRY, CDR2 SYGVKD. The CDR3 is made up of 19 amino acids. DNA for the CDR3: TGTGCCATCAGTGAGTCGATTAGCGGGAGAGGTCTCCGGCCAGATACGCAGTATTTT. It encodes CAISESISGRGLRPDTQYF.

The V call is TRBV11-2, the J call TRBJ2-7, with 7 nucleotides matching TRBD2. The J segment lost 2 bases and the V segment lost 5 bases, leaving 9 bases of the junction unmatched. This CDR3 comprises 15 residues. Germline V gene lookup returns CDR1 SGHAT and CDR2 FQNNGV. The CDR3 here is CASSQMPSGAYEQYF. DNA of the CDR3: TGTGCCAGCAGCCAAATGCCTAGCGGCGCCTACGAGCAGTACTTC. The full variable domain, rest sourced from reference TRBV11-2 and TRBJ2-7, is EAGVAQSPRYKIIEKRQSVAFWCNPISGHATLYWYQQILGQGPKLLIQFQNNGVVDDSQLPKDRFSAERLKGVDSTLKIQPAKLEDSAVYLCASSQMPSGAYEQYFGPGTRLTVT.

CDR3: CASRRQISYEQYF. CDR3 DNA sequence: TGTGCCAGCAGACGACAGATTTCCTACGAGCAGTACTTC. This chain connects TRBV28 to TRBJ2-7, with D possibly TRBD1 on 5 matching bases. Trimming removed 6 bases at V and 1 base at J, with 10 bases between. This CDR3 is built from 13 residues. The V gene's germline CDR1 is MDHEN and CDR2 SYDVKM.

The rearrangement uses TRBV9 and TRBJ2-1, with 9 nucleotides matching TRBD1. The CDR3 is made up of 15 amino acids. V was pared by 6 bases and J by 5 bases, with 9 bases of the junction left unmatched. Germline V gene sequence: CDR1 SGDLS, CDR2 YYNGEE. The CDR3 here is CASTSGDRANNEQFF. CDR3 bases: TGTGCCAGCACCTCTGGGGACAGGGCTAACAATGAGCAGTTCTTC. Complete variable domain (other parts from reference TRBV9 and TRBJ2-1): DSGVTQTPKHLITATGQRVTLRCSPRSGDLSVYWYQQSLDQGLQFLIQYYNGEERAKGNILERFSAQQFPDLHSELNLSSLELGDSALYFCASTSGDRANNEQFFGPGTRLTVL.

The V gene is TRBV7-8, the J gene TRBJ1-5; TRBD1 agrees at 7 bases. V lost 5 bases and J lost 1; bases outside the gene matches: 2. This CDR3 contains 14 residues. Germline V gene data show CDR1 as SGHVS and CDR2 as FQNEAQ. The CDR3 here is CASSPTGSNQPQHF. The CDR3, as DNA: TGTGCCAGCAGCCCGACAGGGAGCAATCAGCCCCAGCATTTT.

The chain couples TRBV5-4 to TRBJ1-1; perhaps TRBD1 as D (6 bases). The germline V gene encodes CDR1 SGHNT and CDR2 YYREEE (reference sequence). The CDR3 totals 12 residues. Trimming cost V 4 bases and J 4 bases, with 8 bases left between them. CDR3 sequence reads: CASSRQATEAFF. CDR3 bases: TGTGCCAGCAGCCGACAGGCCACTGAAGCTTTCTTT.

This chain's CDR3 is CASSEDGGTYEQYF. The DNA for the CDR3 is TGTGCCAGCAGTGAGGACGGGGGTACCTACGAGCAGTACTTC. V usage is TRBV2 and J usage is TRBJ2-7; D possibly corresponds to TRBD2 (6 bases). Between the trimmed V and J ends, which lost 3 bases and 2 bases, there was a span of 11 bases. Germline V CDR1 and CDR2: SNHLY, FYNNEI. The length of the CDR3 is 14 residues.

This sequence joins TRBV4-1 and TRBJ2-1, with 9 bases fitting TRBD2. V was pared by 0 bases and J by 10 bases, with 10 bases of the junction left unmatched. Germline values: CDR1 MGHRA, CDR2 YSYEKL. The CDR3 runs to 16 residues. DNA of the CDR3: TGCGCCAGCAGCCAAGATCTAGCGGGAACCCAGAGAGAGCAGTTCTTC. This sequence encodes CASSQDLAGTQREQFF.

This clone was seen more than once but under ten times. The rearrangement links TRBV5-4 to TRBJ2-5; no definite D call. Trimming shortened V by 2 bases and J by 5 bases, and 7 bases separated the two germline ends. Germline-derived CDR1 and CDR2 are SGHNT and YYREEE (reference sequence). This CDR3 is built from 12 residues. Here the CDR3 reads CASSLVEETQYF. The CDR3 coding sequence is TGTGCCAGCAGCTTAGTGGAGGAGACCCAGTACTTC.

This chain connects TRBV5-5 to TRBJ2-2, with 12 positions matching TRBD1. Per the germline V gene, CDR1 is SGHKS and CDR2 is YYEKEE (reference sequence). There are 15 residues in the CDR3. V shed 4 bases, J shed 4 bases, and the junction held 2 bases outside the gene matches. The CDR3 loop reads CASSGTGGFTGELFF. Here the CDR3 DNA reads TGTGCCAGCAGCGGGACAGGGGGCTTCACCGGGGAGCTGTTTTTT.

The CDR3 spells CASSPSDGTSASEQYF. Written as DNA, the CDR3 is TGTGCCAGTAGTCCGAGTGACGGGACTAGCGCCTCCGAGCAGTACTTC. The J gene is TRBJ2-7, the V gene TRBV19; 10 nucleotides line up with TRBD2. CDR1 is LNHDA, CDR2 SQIVND, per germline (reference sequence). V shed 5 bases, J shed 6 bases, and the junction held 13 bases outside the gene matches. This CDR3 is built from 16 residues. Variable domain in full (rest from reference TRBV19 and TRBJ2-7): DGGITQSPKYLFRKEGQNVTLSCEQNLNHDAMYWYRQDPGQGLRLIYYSQIVNDFQKGDIAEGYSVSREKKESFPLTVTSAQKNPTAFYLCASSPSDGTSASEQYFGPGTRLTVT.

This rearrangement joins TRBV7-3 to TRBJ2-7; tentatively, D is TRBD1 (5 bases). Trimming stripped 5 bases from V and 6 bases from J, with 14 bases between. The CDR3 length is 13 residues. Per the germline V gene, CDR1 is SGHTA and CDR2 is FQGTGA. CDR3 residues: CASSPDQGREQYF. Written as DNA, the CDR3 is TGTGCCAGCAGCCCCGACCAGGGCCGCGAGCAGTACTTC. The entire variable domain, with the rest obtained from reference TRBV7-3 and TRBJ2-7, is as follows: GAGVSQTPSNKVTEKGKYVELRCDPISGHTALYWYRQSLGQGPEFLIYFQGTGAADDSGLPNDRFFAVRPEGSVSTLKIQRTERGDSAVYLCASSPDQGREQYFGPGTRLTVT.

This sequence joins TRBV28 and TRBJ1-6; D is possibly TRBD1 (5 bases). V lost 6 bases and J 10 bases, leaving 19 bases between the germline ends. CDR1 MDHEN and CDR2 SYDVKM come from the germline V gene. The CDR3 spans 15 residues. This chain's CDR3 is CASSPLGGGRSPLHF. CDR3 bases: TGTGCCAGCAGCCCACTTGGCGGGGGGAGGTCACCCCTCCACTTT.

The chain links TRBV20-1 to TRBJ1-2, with 9 bases matching TRBD1. The CDR3 has 12 amino acids. The germline V gene has CDR1 DFQATT and CDR2 SNEGSKA (reference sequence). Trimming cost V 3 bases and J 10 bases; bases outside gene matches: 6. The CDR3 coding sequence is TGCAGTGCTAGTGATCGGACAGGGGTCTACACCTTC. This sequence encodes CSASDRTGVYTF.

The gene calls are TRBV7-9 and TRBJ2-1; tentative D call: TRBD2 (6 bases). The V gene's germline CDR1 is SEHNR and CDR2 FQNEAQ (reference sequence). The length of the CDR3 is 14 residues. With 4 bases removed from V and 2 bases from J, the gap between germline ends came to 9 bases. The CDR3 region has the DNA TGTGCCAGCAGCTCGGGAGTAACCTACAATGAGCAGTTCTTC. It specifies CASSSGVTYNEQFF.

The chain joins TRBV6-4 to TRBJ2-7, with unresolved D. This CDR3 contains 13 residues. Germline V gives CDR1 MRHNA, CDR2 SNTAGT. Here the CDR3 DNA reads TGTGAACTAAGGAGCGTTGACTCCTACGAGCAGTACTTC. Residues: CELRSVDSYEQYF.

CDR3 nucleotides: TGTGCCAGCAGCTGGGGGACAGGGGGTGATGAAAAACTGTTTTTT. Protein sequence: CASSWGTGGDEKLFF. V usage is TRBV7-9 and J usage is TRBJ1-4; 11 nucleotides agree with TRBD1. Looked up from germline, CDR1 is SEHNR and CDR2 is FQNEAQ (reference sequence). This CDR3 has 15 amino acids. V lost 4 bases and J lost 6; bases outside the gene matches: 4.

The V gene is TRBV27, the J gene TRBJ1-2, with 7 bases lining up with TRBD1. V gave up 3 bases and J gave up 4 bases; unmatched junction bases: 17. The CDR3 has 18 amino acids. Germline-derived CDR1 and CDR2 are MNHEY and SMNVEV (reference sequence). CDR3 coding DNA: TGTGCCAGCAGTTTTACCATTGAGGGGGCTGAGGAAGTCTATGGCTACACCTTC. Encoded protein: CASSFTIEGAEEVYGYTF.

The chain has TRBV5-8 and TRBJ2-2; a possible D gene is TRBD2 (6 bases). Germline CDR1 is SGHTS and CDR2 is YDEGEE. Deletions cut 1 base from V and 3 bases from J, with 7 bases between. The CDR3 contains 14 residues. The CDR3 coding sequence is TGTGCCAGCAGCTTGTGGGGGGACACCGGGGAGCTGTTTTTT. Protein: CASSLWGDTGELFF.

This sequence joins TRBV5-4 and TRBJ2-1; the D is unclear. Germline V gene data show CDR1 as SGHNT and CDR2 as YYREEE (reference sequence). The CDR3 is 14 residues long. V gave up 2 bases and J gave up 0 bases, with 6 bases separating them. CDR3 residues: CASSLTGSYNEQFF. DNA for the CDR3: TGTGCCAGCAGCTTAACCGGCTCCTACAATGAGCAGTTCTTC.

This chain uses TRBV19 with TRBJ2-7; D might be TRBD2 (5 bases). V shed 6 bases and J shed 5 bases, with 20 bases lying between them. The CDR3 runs to 15 residues. Germline lookup yields CDR1 LNHDA and CDR2 SQIVND (reference sequence). The CDR3 here is CASRRDPTTLNEQYF. The CDR3 DNA reads as TGTGCCAGTAGGAGGGATCCTACCACTCTTAACGAGCAGTACTTC.